The 26 T cell receptor beta chains below were found in one sample sequenced in a study of cytomegalovirus exposure and HLA in healthy donors. TCRdb keeps only in-frame clones here, not all; method: immunoSEQ multiplex PCR. This sample carries over 55,000 clones, approximately 96% of them seen once, and the ten largest clones take 0.85% to 1%. Sequencing was carried out using PBMCs. Every receptor here comes from a man aged 18 to 30 in good health and CMV-seronegative.

The chain has TRBV7-8 and TRBJ2-7; 11 bases agree with TRBD2. The V segment lost 4 bases and the J segment 1 base; nucleotides outside the gene matches: 6. CDR1 and CDR2 (germline): SGHVS, FQNEAQ. The CDR3 runs 16 residues. The CDR3 is CASSSLAGGPSYEQYF. CDR3 sequence (DNA): TGTGCCAGCAGCTCCCTAGCGGGAGGTCCGTCCTACGAGCAGTACTTC.

The chain carries TRBV6-1 and TRBJ1-1; D uncertain. V dropped 10 bases and J dropped 1 base, with 16 bases sitting between them. Germline V lookup: CDR1 MNHNS, CDR2 SASEGT. This CDR3 comprises 14 residues. The chain's CDR3 is CATRAAGSNTEAFF. DNA for the CDR3: TGTGCCACCCGTGCGGCCGGATCGAACACTGAAGCTTTCTTT.

The chain is built from TRBV7-9 and TRBJ1-2; a weak D match, TRBD1 (6 bases). The germline V and J ends were trimmed by 3 bases and 8 bases, with 16 bases remaining between them. From germline, CDR1 is SEHNR and CDR2 FQNEAQ (reference sequence). The CDR3 contains 14 residues. The CDR3 DNA sequence: TGTGCCAGCAGCTTTCCCACGATACAGGGAGGCTACACCTTC. The encoded protein is CASSFPTIQGGYTF.

The rearrangement links TRBV7-3 to TRBJ2-5; the D is unclear. This CDR3 region has 15 residues. Trimming left V 7 bases short and J 5 bases short, with 20 bases between. The germline CDR1 and CDR2 sequences are SGHTA and FQGTGA. The CDR3 spells CASTRLYRVAETQYF. In nucleotides, the CDR3 is TGTGCCAGCACCCGGTTGTATAGAGTCGCGGAGACCCAGTACTTC.

J is TRBJ2-7 and V is TRBV18, with D possibly being TRBD1 (5 bases). In germline, CDR1 is KGHSH, CDR2 LQKENI. V lost 5 bases and J 2 bases, leaving 10 bases between the germline ends. This CDR3 has 13 amino acids. The CDR3 loop reads CASSKTVTYEQYF. Here the CDR3 DNA reads TGTGCCAGCTCAAAGACAGTTACCTACGAGCAGTACTTC.

V gene TRBV7-9 combines with J gene TRBJ2-1; 9 bases agree with TRBD2. This CDR3 region has 17 residues. Looked up from germline, CDR1 is SEHNR and CDR2 is FQNEAQ (reference sequence). V dropped 6 bases and J dropped 4; count of bases not matched to a gene: 13. This chain's CDR3 is CASRYSGLAHKYNEQFF. The CDR3 DNA follows: TGTGCCAGCAGATACTCCGGACTAGCGCATAAATACAATGAGCAGTTCTTC.

V and J are TRBV28 and TRBJ2-3; TRBD2 agrees at 10 bases. With 5 bases clipped from V and 4 bases from J, the junction kept 9 bases outside the gene matches. Looked up from germline, CDR1 is MDHEN and CDR2 is SYDVKM. CDR3 length equals 16 residues. DNA for the CDR3: TGTGCCAGCAGTCCCACCGGGACTAGCGAGGCAGATACGCAGTATTTT. This gives the protein CASSPTGTSEADTQYF.

This chain connects TRBV4-1 to TRBJ2-7, with D unresolved. Germline V gives CDR1 MGHRA, CDR2 YSYEKL. The germline V and J ends were trimmed by 0 bases and 0 bases, with 9 bases remaining between them. This CDR3 contains 15 residues. The CDR3 here is CASSQDGGSSYEQYF. The CDR3 DNA reads as TGCGCCAGCAGCCAAGATGGCGGTAGCTCCTACGAGCAGTACTTC.

This clone has just one count. J is TRBJ2-5 and V is TRBV14; D is perhaps TRBD2 (6 bases). CDR3 length: 16 amino acids. With 0 bases removed from V and 1 base from J, the gap between germline ends came to 12 bases. Germline V gives CDR1 SGHDN, CDR2 FVKESK. Here the CDR3 DNA reads TGTGCCAGCAGCCAAGACGAGGGACTCCTCCAAGAGACCCAGTACTTC. Residues: CASSQDEGLLQETQYF.

The chain joins TRBV29-1 to TRBJ1-2; TRBD1 is a possible D gene (5 bases). In germline, CDR1 is SQVTM, CDR2 ANQGSEA. V gave up 4 bases and J gave up 3 bases, with 12 bases separating them. This CDR3 spans 13 amino acids. CDR3 bases: TGCAGCGTTGCATCAGGGATTGACTATGGCTACACCTTC. The encoded protein is CSVASGIDYGYTF.

V and J are TRBV10-3 and TRBJ2-5, with TRBD1 as a possible D gene (6 bases). The V gene lost 8 bases and the J gene lost 4 bases, with 14 bases spanning the gap. Germline values: CDR1 ENHRY, CDR2 SYGVKD. The CDR3 runs 13 residues. CDR3 protein: CAIGAEGGETQYF. Here the CDR3 DNA reads TGTGCCATCGGGGCTGAAGGGGGAGAGACCCAGTACTTC.

This chain joins TRBV9 and TRBJ2-2; 8 bases match TRBD2. V dropped 1 base and J dropped 3; count of bases not matched to a gene: 2. The CDR3 runs 15 residues. Germline V CDR1 and CDR2: SGDLS, YYNGEE. The CDR3 here is CASSVTSGYTGELFF. DNA of the CDR3: TGTGCCAGCAGCGTAACTAGCGGCTACACCGGGGAGCTGTTTTTT.

V usage is TRBV6-5 and J usage is TRBJ2-3, with 13 bases lining up with TRBD2. The CDR3 has 15 residues. Looked up from germline, CDR1 is MNHEY and CDR2 is SVGAGI. V shed 8 bases, J shed 4 bases, and the junction held 6 bases outside the gene matches. Here the CDR3 DNA reads TGTGCCAGCGCGCCGGGACTAGCGGGATCAGATACGCAGTATTTT. It yields the protein CASAPGLAGSDTQYF.

The chain links TRBV4-1 to TRBJ2-3, with 11 bases matching TRBD2. J lost 0 bases, V lost 0 bases, and 5 bases had no gene match. Per germline, CDR1 MGHRA and CDR2 YSYEKL. The CDR3 runs to 18 residues. The CDR3 sequence is CASSQDPGLAASTDTQYF. The DNA for the CDR3 is TGCGCCAGCAGCCAAGATCCGGGACTAGCGGCTAGCACAGATACGCAGTATTTT.

This chain connects TRBV14 to TRBJ2-3; TRBD2 matches at 8 bases. Per the germline V gene, CDR1 is SGHDN and CDR2 is FVKESK. Trimming took 4 bases from V and 6 from J; bases not matched to a gene: 12. The CDR3 has 16 amino acids. CDR3 amino acids: CASSPLDSGNWDTQYF. As DNA, the CDR3 is TGTGCCAGCAGCCCCCTGGATAGCGGGAACTGGGATACGCAGTATTTT.

This clone was recorded once. This sequence joins TRBV15 and TRBJ2-1; 9 bases align to TRBD2. This CDR3 comprises 16 residues. The germline V gene encodes CDR1 LNHNV and CDR2 YYDKDF (reference sequence). V shed 0 bases, J shed 4 bases, and the junction held 4 bases outside the gene matches. This CDR3 reads CATSRERTSVYNEQFF. CDR3 bases: TGTGCCACCAGCAGAGAGAGGACTAGCGTTTACAATGAGCAGTTCTTC.

This sequence joins TRBV27 and TRBJ1-2, with a tentative D call TRBD1 (5 bases). Between the trimmed V and J ends, which lost 1 base and 2 bases, there was a span of 20 bases. In germline, CDR1 is MNHEY, CDR2 SMNVEV (reference sequence). CDR3 length equals 18 residues. The CDR3 nucleotides read TGTGCCAGCAGTTTATTCGGGCAGGGCACACCTTCCAACTATGGCTACACCTTC. It specifies CASSLFGQGTPSNYGYTF.

The V and J genes are TRBV28 and TRBJ2-7; 11 bases align to TRBD1. V lost 7 bases, J lost 4 bases, and 6 bases stayed unmatched. The CDR3 has 14 amino acids. Germline loops: CDR1 MDHEN, CDR2 SYDVKM. The CDR3: CASTLDRGLYEQYF. Here the CDR3 DNA reads TGTGCCAGCACCCTGGACAGGGGGCTTTACGAGCAGTACTTC.

The V gene is TRBV7-8, the J gene TRBJ2-7, with 11 bases identical to TRBD2. Trimming took 6 bases from V and 2 from J; bases not matched to a gene: 3. Germline CDR1 is SGHVS and CDR2 is FQNEAQ. The CDR3 spans 14 residues. Here the CDR3 DNA reads TGTGCCAGCAGACGTAGCGGGAGGGCCTACGAGCAGTACTTC. As protein: CASRRSGRAYEQYF.

The V call is TRBV12-5, the J call TRBJ1-2; D gene ambiguous. V lost 1 base, J lost 8 bases, and 14 bases lay in between. Germline CDR1 and CDR2: LGHNT and FRNRAP. The CDR3 contains 14 residues. Here the CDR3 DNA reads TGTGCTAGTGGTTTGGACTCCCCGGGCGGGGGCTACACCTTC. It specifies CASGLDSPGGGYTF.

The gene calls are TRBV6-6 and TRBJ2-2; no reliable D call. The CDR3 is made up of 10 amino acids. Trimming left V 6 bases short and J 6 bases short, with 2 bases between. CDR1 and CDR2 from the germline V gene are MNHNY and SVGAGI (reference sequence). This chain's CDR3 is CASSAGELFF. Here the CDR3 DNA reads TGTGCCAGCAGCGCCGGGGAGCTGTTTTTT.

J is TRBJ2-7 and V is TRBV5-1; D is perhaps TRBD2 (6 bases). V lost 3 bases to trimming and J lost 6 bases, with 10 bases between them. CDR1 is SGHRS and CDR2 is YFSETQ in the germline V gene. This CDR3 contains 12 residues. CDR3 coding DNA: TGCGCCAGCAGCTCTCTCGGGGGCGAGCAGTACTTC. Its translation is CASSSLGGEQYF.

This chain uses TRBV28 with TRBJ2-3; D uncertain. Per germline, CDR1 MDHEN and CDR2 SYDVKM. The ends were cut back, 7 bases at V and 1 base at J, with 6 bases in the middle. This CDR3 contains 12 residues. The CDR3 nucleotides read TGTGCCAGCACTACTCGCACAGATACGCAGTATTTT. It encodes CASTTRTDTQYF.

This clone was recorded once. The chain links TRBV18 to TRBJ2-1; D call uncertain. The germline gives CDR1 KGHSH, CDR2 LQKENI. This CDR3 region has 20 residues. Trimming stripped 3 bases from V and 1 base from J, with 25 bases between. The CDR3 coding sequence is TGTGCCAGCTCACCCACTTTGGTGGCTGTCGGCCGAGGTTCCTACAATGAGCAGTTCTTC. It translates to CASSPTLVAVGRGSYNEQFF.

In its sample, this clone was seen once. This sequence joins TRBV9 and TRBJ2-5; perhaps TRBD1 as D (6 bases). Trimming pared 0 bases from V and 1 base from J, leaving 10 bases between. The germline V gene has CDR1 SGDLS and CDR2 YYNGEE. There are 15 residues in the CDR3. In nucleotides, the CDR3 is TGTGCCAGCAGCGTAGGTGGGGGCCCCCAAGAGACCCAGTACTTC. Translating it yields CASSVGGGPQETQYF.

The chain combines TRBV19 with TRBJ1-1; D not resolved. This CDR3 contains 14 residues. Germline V lookup: CDR1 LNHDA, CDR2 SQIVND (reference sequence). V was trimmed by 5 bases and J by 4 bases, leaving 14 bases between them. The CDR3 nucleotides are TGTGCCAGTAGTTTGGCCCCGGGTGGCACTGAAGCTTTCTTT. It is translated as CASSLAPGGTEAFF.